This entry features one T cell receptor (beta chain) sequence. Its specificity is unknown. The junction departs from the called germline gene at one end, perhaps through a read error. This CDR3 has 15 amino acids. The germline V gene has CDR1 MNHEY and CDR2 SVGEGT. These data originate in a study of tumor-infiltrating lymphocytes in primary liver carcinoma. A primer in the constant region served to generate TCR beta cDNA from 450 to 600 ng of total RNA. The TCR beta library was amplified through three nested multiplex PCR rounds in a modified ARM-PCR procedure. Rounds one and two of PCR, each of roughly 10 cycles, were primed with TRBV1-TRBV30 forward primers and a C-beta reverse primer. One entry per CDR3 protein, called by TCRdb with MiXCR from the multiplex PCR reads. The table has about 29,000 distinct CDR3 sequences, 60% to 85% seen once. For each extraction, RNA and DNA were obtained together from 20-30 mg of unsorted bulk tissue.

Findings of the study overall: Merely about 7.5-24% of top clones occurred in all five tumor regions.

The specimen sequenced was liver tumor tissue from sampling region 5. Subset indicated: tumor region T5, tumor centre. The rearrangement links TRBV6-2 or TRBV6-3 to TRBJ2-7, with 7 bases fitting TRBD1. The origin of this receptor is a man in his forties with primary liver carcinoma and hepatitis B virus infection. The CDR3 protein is CASIYHLDRAYDQYF. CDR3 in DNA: TGTGCCAGCATTTACCATCTCGACAGGGCATACGATCAGTACTTC.